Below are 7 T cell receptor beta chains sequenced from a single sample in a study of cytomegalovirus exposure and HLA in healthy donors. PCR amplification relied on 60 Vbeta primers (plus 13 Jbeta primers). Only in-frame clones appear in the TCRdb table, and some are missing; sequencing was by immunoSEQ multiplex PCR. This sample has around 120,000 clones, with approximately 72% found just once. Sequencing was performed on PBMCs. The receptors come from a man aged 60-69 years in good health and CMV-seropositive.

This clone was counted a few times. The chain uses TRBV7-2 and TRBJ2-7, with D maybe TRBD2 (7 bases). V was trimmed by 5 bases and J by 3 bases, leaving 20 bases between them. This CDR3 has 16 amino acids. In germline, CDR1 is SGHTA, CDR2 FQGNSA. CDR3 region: CASSLTLGGLVYEQYF. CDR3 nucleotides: TGTGCCAGCAGCCTTACATTGGGGGGGCTGGTCTACGAGCAGTACTTC.

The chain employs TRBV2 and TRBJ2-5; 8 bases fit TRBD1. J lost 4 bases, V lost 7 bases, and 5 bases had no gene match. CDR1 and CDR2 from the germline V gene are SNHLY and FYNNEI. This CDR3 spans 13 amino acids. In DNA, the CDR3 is TGTGCCAGCAACAGGGGGTTCCGAGAGACCCAGTACTTC. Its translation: CASNRGFRETQYF.

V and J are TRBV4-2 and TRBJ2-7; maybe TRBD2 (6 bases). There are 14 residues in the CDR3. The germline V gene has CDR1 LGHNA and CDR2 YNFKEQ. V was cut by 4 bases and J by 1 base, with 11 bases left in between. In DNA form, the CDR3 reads TGTGCCAGCAGCCCGGTCGGGGGATCCTACGAGCAGTACTTC. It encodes CASSPVGGSYEQYF.

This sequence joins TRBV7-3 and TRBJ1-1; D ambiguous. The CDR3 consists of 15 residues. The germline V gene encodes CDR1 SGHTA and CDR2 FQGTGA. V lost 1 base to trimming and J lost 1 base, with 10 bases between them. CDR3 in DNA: TGTGCCAGCAGCTTAAACCCTACAGCGAACACTGAAGCTTTCTTT. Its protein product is CASSLNPTANTEAFF.

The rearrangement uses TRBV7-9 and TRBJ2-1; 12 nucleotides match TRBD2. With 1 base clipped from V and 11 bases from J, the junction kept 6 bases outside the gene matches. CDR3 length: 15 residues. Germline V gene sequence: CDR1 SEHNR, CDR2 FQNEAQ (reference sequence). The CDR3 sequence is CASSLVGLAGFKQFF. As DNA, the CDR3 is TGTGCCAGCAGCTTAGTAGGACTAGCGGGATTCAAGCAGTTCTTC.

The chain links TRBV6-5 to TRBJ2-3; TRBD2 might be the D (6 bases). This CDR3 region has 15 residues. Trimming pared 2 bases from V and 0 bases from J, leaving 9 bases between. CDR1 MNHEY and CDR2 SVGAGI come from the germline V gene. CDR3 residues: CASSYVGTSTDTQYF. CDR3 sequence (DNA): TGTGCCAGCAGTTACGTCGGGACTAGCACAGATACGCAGTATTTT.

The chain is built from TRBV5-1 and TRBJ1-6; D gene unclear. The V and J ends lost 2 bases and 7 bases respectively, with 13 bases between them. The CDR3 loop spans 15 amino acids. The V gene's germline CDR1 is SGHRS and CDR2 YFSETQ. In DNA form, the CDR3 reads TGCGCCAGCAGCTTAAGATCTTTGGCCAATTCACCCCTCCACTTT. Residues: CASSLRSLANSPLHF.